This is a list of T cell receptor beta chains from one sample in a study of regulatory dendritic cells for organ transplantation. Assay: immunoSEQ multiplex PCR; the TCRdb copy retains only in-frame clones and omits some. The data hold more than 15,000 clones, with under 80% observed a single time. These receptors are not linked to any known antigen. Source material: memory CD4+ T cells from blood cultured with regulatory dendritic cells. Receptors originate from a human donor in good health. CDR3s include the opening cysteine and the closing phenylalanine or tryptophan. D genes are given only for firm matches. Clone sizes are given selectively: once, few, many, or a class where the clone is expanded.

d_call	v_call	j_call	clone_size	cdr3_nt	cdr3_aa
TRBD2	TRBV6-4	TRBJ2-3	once	TGTGCCAGCAGTGAAAGTCCGGCGGGAGGCACAGATACGCAGTATTTT	CASSESPAGGTDTQYF
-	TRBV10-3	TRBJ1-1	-	TGTGCCATCAGAGAGGGACAATGGAACACTGAAGCTTTCTTT	CAIREGQWNTEAFF
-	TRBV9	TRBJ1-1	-	TGTGCCAGCAGCGTACGGAGGAACACTGAAGCTTTCTTT	CASSVRRNTEAFF
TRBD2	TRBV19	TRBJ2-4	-	TGTGCCAGTAGTAGAAGCGGGGACCTAGCCAAAAACATTCAGTACTTC	CASSRSGDLAKNIQYF
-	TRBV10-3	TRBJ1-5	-	TGTGCCATCAGTGAGGGGATCAAGCCCCAGCATTTT	CAISEGIKPQHF
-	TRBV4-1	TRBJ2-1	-	TGCGCCAGCAGCCAAGTGTTCGGGTACAATGAGCAGTTCTTC	CASSQVFGYNEQFF
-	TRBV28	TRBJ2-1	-	TGTGCCAGCAGTTTACGCCGGGGCCACAATGAGCAGTTCTTC	CASSLRRGHNEQFF
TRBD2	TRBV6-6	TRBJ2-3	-	TGTGCCAGCAGTTACTCGGTGCGGGAGGCCACAGATACGCAGTATTTT	CASSYSVREATDTQYF
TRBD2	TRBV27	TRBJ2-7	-	TGTGCCAGCAGTTTTCGGACTAGCGGGAGGGGGGCCTACGAGCAGTACTTC	CASSFRTSGRGAYEQYF
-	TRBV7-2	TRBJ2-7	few	TGTGCCAGCAGCCCGAGGCAGGGCTACGAGCAGTACTTC	CASSPRQGYEQYF
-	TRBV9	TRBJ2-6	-	TGTGCCAGCAGCGTACGCGGAGGAGCGGGGGCCAACGTCCTGACTTTC	CASSVRGGAGANVLTF
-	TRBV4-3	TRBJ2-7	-	TGCGCCAGCAGCCAGAACAGGCGGTCCTTCGGTGAGCAGTACTTC	CASSQNRRSFGEQYF
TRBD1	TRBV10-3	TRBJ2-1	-	TGTGCCACCCGACAGGGTGACAATGAGCAGTTCTTC	CATRQGDNEQFF
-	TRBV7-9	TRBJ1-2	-	TGTGCCAGCAGCTCTAGCGGGGGGAACTATGGCTACACCTTC	CASSSSGGNYGYTF
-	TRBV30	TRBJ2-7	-	TGTGCCTGGAGAATGATTACAGGGTTCTCCTACGAGCAGTACTTC	CAWRMITGFSYEQYF
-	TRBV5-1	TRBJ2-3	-	TGCGCCAGCAGCTTGGCCCAGGGTGCAGATACGCAGTATTTT	CASSLAQGADTQYF
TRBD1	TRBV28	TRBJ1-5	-	TGTGCCAGCAGTCCGGGAGACAGGGACAATCAGCCCCAGCATTTT	CASSPGDRDNQPQHF
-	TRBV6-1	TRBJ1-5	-	TGTGCCAGCAGTGCCAGGGAGGGTTTGCAGCCCCAGCATTTT	CASSAREGLQPQHF
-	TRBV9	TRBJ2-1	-	TGTGCCAGCAGCGTTAGAGGGAGCTCCTACAATGAGCAGTTCTTC	CASSVRGSSYNEQFF
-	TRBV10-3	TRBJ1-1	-	TGTGCCATCAGTGAGCAAGGGACCCGGGCTTTCTTT	CAISEQGTRAFF